These 6 T cell receptor beta chains share one sample of origin, sequenced in a study of lymphopenia after photon versus proton radiotherapy. The protocol was immunoSEQ multiplex PCR, while the TCRdb copy is restricted to in-frame clones and leaves out a portion. There are 23,000 or so clones in the sample; roughly 87% occur only once, and roughly 20% lies in the top ten. The specimen was peripheral blood, collected from a patient treated with photon-based radiotherapy. Every receptor here comes from a middle-aged man with gastric cancer.

V gene TRBV9 combines with J gene TRBJ1-2; 7 bases are a match to TRBD1. The CDR3 runs to 15 residues. Unmatched junction bases numbered 3, after V lost 1 base and J lost 0 bases. The germline gives CDR1 SGDLS, CDR2 YYNGEE. The CDR3 coding sequence is TGTGCCAGCAGCGTATCGGGACAGCCTAACTATGGCTACACCTTC. Amino acids: CASSVSGQPNYGYTF.

The gene calls are TRBV4-1 and TRBJ2-2; TRBD1 matches at 9 bases. CDR1 and CDR2 from the germline V gene are MGHRA and YSYEKL. The CDR3 has 16 residues. The trim removed 5 bases at V and 4 bases at J, leaving 8 bases unmatched. The CDR3 here is CASSVPGQGVTGELFF. CDR3 in DNA: TGCGCCAGCAGCGTACCGGGACAGGGCGTCACCGGGGAGCTGTTTTTT.

CDR3 nucleotides: TGTGCCAGCAGCGTAGACCGGACAGGGTACTCTGGGGCCAACGTCCTGACTTTC. Translated: CASSVDRTGYSGANVLTF. The chain has TRBV7-9 and TRBJ2-6; 8 bases fit TRBD1. Trimming removed 5 bases from V and 0 bases from J; junction bases left unmatched: 9. This CDR3 region has 18 residues. From germline, CDR1 is SEHNR and CDR2 FQNEAQ (reference sequence).

V is TRBV14 and J is TRBJ1-6; maybe TRBD1 (6 bases). The CDR3 runs 14 residues. Trimming took off 7 bases at V and 3 bases at J, with 10 bases between the two ends. Germline values: CDR1 SGHDN, CDR2 FVKESK. The CDR3 DNA sequence: TGTGCCAGCACCTCGGACAGCTATAATTCACCCCTCCACTTT. Translated, it gives CASTSDSYNSPLHF. The variable domain in full, completed from reference TRBV14 and TRBJ1-6, reads EAGVTQFPSHSVIEKGQTVTLRCDPISGHDNLYWYRRVMGKEIKFLLHFVKESKQDESGMPNNRFLAERTGGTYSTLKVQPAELEDSGVYFCASTSDSYNSPLHFGNGTRLTVT.

J is TRBJ1-5 and V is TRBV10-2, with D possibly matching TRBD1 (6 bases). CDR3 length equals 12 residues. The V end lost 10 bases, the J end lost 1 base, and 8 bases lay between the germline ends. The germline V gene encodes CDR1 WSHSY and CDR2 SAAADI. The CDR3 DNA reads as TGCGCCACCCAGGGGAGCAATCAGCCCCAGCATTTT. This codes for CATQGSNQPQHF.

This rearrangement joins TRBV10-3 to TRBJ1-6, with D perhaps TRBD1 (5 bases). This CDR3 is built from 12 residues. V gave up 9 bases and J gave up 5 bases, with 8 bases separating them. CDR1 is ENHRY, CDR2 SYGVKD, per germline. Written as DNA, the CDR3 is TGTGCCATTAGACAGAATAATTCACCCCTCCACTTT. It translates to CAIRQNNSPLHF.